What follows is one T cell receptor beta chain and its context. Gene names refer to mouse genes. The CDR3 end is not reached by the read, which stops 3 residues before it; the germline J gene fills it in. In each case, RNA was isolated and then reverse transcribed into cDNA as the sequencing template. Profiling relied on immunoSEQ multiplex PCR, and the TCRdb table lists in-frame clones only, not all of them. Singletons are absent from the sample, which has 250,000 or so clones. The data are from a study of CD8+ T cells in alopecia areata. Trimming cost V 5 bases and J 0 bases; bases outside gene matches: 6. The CDR3 consists of 17 residues. Germline-derived CDR1 and CDR2 are NNHDY and SYVADS. The authors sorted pooled cutaneous lymph node cells using CD4, CD8alpha, NKG2D, NKG2ACE and other markers.

Sequencing was done on a sample of CD4+ T cells sorted from a lymph node. This TCR was sampled from a C3H/HeJ mouse with alopecia areata. For the strain, the MHC haplotype given is H2-k. The chain has TRBV13-3 and TRBJ1-6, with 9 bases fitting TRBD1. TRBJ1-6 is placed among ORFs of uncertain function. CDR3 DNA, as far as it was read: TGTGCCAGCAGCTTTGGGACAGGGAATTCCTATAATTCGCCC. Translating gives CASSFGTGNSYNSP. The whole CDR3 is CASSFGTGNSYNSPLYF.